These 18 T cell receptor beta chains were all obtained from the same sample, sequenced in a study of naive and memory T cell subsets. Two oligonucleotides, mixed equimolar, formed the beta constant-region primer covering TRBC1 and TRBC2. Using its own MiXCR run on the UMI-ligation and nested PCR reads, TCRdb lists one record per CDR3 protein. The sample consists of 37,000 or so distinct CDR3 sequences, 13% of them appearing once. The source material was effector memory CD4+ T cells from blood. The subset here: effector memory, CD45RA- CD27-. The receptors were gathered from a human donor in good health.

This clonotype was seen ten or more times. The chain couples TRBV15 to TRBJ2-7; maybe TRBD2 (6 bases). The V end lost 6 bases, the J end lost 1 base, and 13 bases lay between the germline ends. The V gene's germline CDR1 is LNHNV and CDR2 YYDKDF (reference sequence). This CDR3 has 14 amino acids. The CDR3 region has the DNA TGTGCCACCAGGAAGGGAGGCCCGTCCTACGAGCAGTACTTC. Its protein is CATRKGGPSYEQYF.

This clonotype came up many times. The chain has TRBV7-2 and TRBJ1-2, with a tentative D call TRBD1 (5 bases). V shed 1 base and J shed 4 bases, with 13 bases lying between them. The germline gives CDR1 SGHTA, CDR2 FQGNSA. The CDR3 is 15 residues long. The DNA for the CDR3 is TGTGCCAGCAGCTTAGTCCAGGGAACTGCCTATGGCTACACCTTC. Translation: CASSLVQGTAYGYTF. Full variable domain (missing parts from reference TRBV7-2 and TRBJ1-2): GAGVSQSPSNKVTEKGKDVELRCDPISGHTALYWYRQSLGQGLEFLIYFQGNSAPDKSGLPSDRFSAERTGGSVSTLTIQRTQQEDSAVYLCASSLVQGTAYGYTFGSGTRLTVV.

The chain joins TRBV3-1 to TRBJ2-7, with 12 bases identical to TRBD2. The germline gives CDR1 LGHDT, CDR2 YNNKEL (reference sequence). The CDR3 loop spans 15 amino acids. V was clipped by 3 bases and J by 5 bases; unmatched bases: 5. DNA for the CDR3: TGTGCCAGCAGCCACCTAGCGGGAGGGCCGGACGAGCAGTACTTC. This sequence encodes CASSHLAGGPDEQYF.

This clonotype was detected a few times. The V gene is TRBV20-1, the J gene TRBJ2-3; TRBD2 matches at 7 bases. Germline assignment: CDR1 DFQATT and CDR2 SNEGSKA (reference sequence). There are 16 residues in the CDR3. With 6 bases clipped from V and 1 base from J, the junction kept 13 bases outside the gene matches. CDR3 bases: TGCAGTGCCAGGGCGCGCGGGGGATCCCGCACAGATACGCAGTATTTT. It is translated as CSARARGGSRTDTQYF.

This clonotype came up a few times. The chain is built from TRBV2 and TRBJ2-7; D is ambiguous. CDR1 is SNHLY, CDR2 FYNNEI, per germline. Trimming took 1 base from V and 3 from J, leaving 4 bases between them. This CDR3 is 12 amino acids long. CDR3 in DNA: TGTGCCAGCAGTGAAGGTTTCTACGAGCAGTACTTC. As protein: CASSEGFYEQYF. Together with reference TRBV2 and TRBJ2-7, the CDR3 gives the full variable domain: EPEVTQTPSHQVTQMGQEVILRCVPISNHLYFYWYRQILGQKVEFLVSFYNNEISEKSEIFDDQFSVERPDGSNFTLKIRSTKLEDSAMYFCASSEGFYEQYFGPGTRLTVT.

This clonotype was counted a few times. V and J are TRBV7-3 and TRBJ2-1, with D perhaps TRBD2 (5 bases). The ends were cut back, 4 bases at V and 8 bases at J, with 9 bases in the middle. Looked up from germline, CDR1 is SGHTA and CDR2 is FQGTGA. The CDR3 consists of 12 residues. In DNA form, the CDR3 reads TGTGCCAGCAGCTCCTCGCGGGATGAGCAGTTCTTC. It yields the protein CASSSSRDEQFF.

This clonotype occurred many times. The chain is built from TRBV10-2 and TRBJ2-3, with a possible D match to TRBD2 (6 bases). This CDR3 has 15 residues. Per germline, CDR1 WSHSY and CDR2 SAAADI. Trimming left V 4 bases short and J 3 bases short, with 14 bases between. CDR3 loop: CASSGMTAGTDTQYF. CDR3 sequence (DNA): TGCGCCAGCAGTGGGATGACAGCGGGTACAGATACGCAGTATTTT.

J is TRBJ2-5 and V is TRBV28; D possibly corresponds to TRBD2 (7 bases). The germline V and J ends were trimmed by 2 bases and 8 bases, with 15 bases remaining between them. The germline CDR1 and CDR2 sequences are MDHEN and SYDVKM. This CDR3 is built from 14 residues. CDR3 nucleotides: TGTGCCAGCAGTTTAGGGGGGGCGAGTCTTACCCAGTACTTC. Amino acids: CASSLGGASLTQYF.

The chain employs TRBV27 and TRBJ2-5, with a weak D call TRBD2 (6 bases). CDR1 is MNHEY, CDR2 SMNVEV, per germline (reference sequence). The V gene lost 5 bases and the J gene lost 2 bases, with 12 bases spanning the gap. This CDR3 has 14 amino acids. This CDR3 reads CASSLRGGQETQYF. As DNA, the CDR3 is TGTGCCAGCAGTCTGCGGGGTGGACAAGAGACCCAGTACTTC.

In its sample, this clonotype was seen a few times. The chain has TRBV7-2 and TRBJ1-4, with D maybe TRBD1 (6 bases). Trimming shortened V by 0 bases and J by 7 bases, and 9 bases separated the two germline ends. CDR1 SGHTA and CDR2 FQGNSA come from the germline V gene. This CDR3 region has 14 residues. In DNA, the CDR3 is TGTGCCAGCAGCTTAGCGGGGGGGGCTGAAAAACTGTTTTTT. Translation gives CASSLAGGAEKLFF.

This clonotype was counted ten times or more. The chain has TRBV4-1 and TRBJ1-2, with 9 nucleotides matching TRBD1. Trimming cost V 3 bases and J 2 bases; bases outside gene matches: 4. Germline V CDR1 and CDR2: MGHRA, YSYEKL. This CDR3 comprises 15 residues. The chain's CDR3 is CASSHNRGRNYGYTF. The CDR3 DNA reads as TGCGCCAGCAGCCACAACAGGGGGCGCAACTATGGCTACACCTTC.

This clonotype turned up a few times. This chain connects TRBV4-1 to TRBJ1-2, with D possibly matching TRBD1 (6 bases). CDR1 is MGHRA and CDR2 is YSYEKL in the germline V gene. CDR3 length: 16 amino acids. V lost 1 base to trimming and J lost 4 bases, with 16 bases between them. The CDR3 is CASSQAGGQPIYGYTF. Written as DNA, the CDR3 is TGCGCCAGCAGCCAAGCTGGAGGACAGCCAATCTATGGCTACACCTTC.

This clonotype was seen more than once but under ten times. The chain employs TRBV7-9 and TRBJ1-4; no reliable D call. Germline V CDR1 and CDR2: SEHNR, FQNEAQ (reference sequence). The germline V and J ends were trimmed by 6 bases and 2 bases, with 13 bases remaining between them. This CDR3 spans 15 amino acids. The CDR3 DNA reads TGTGCCAGCAGGCCAACGACACCGACTAATGAAAAACTGTTTTTT. Residues: CASRPTTPTNEKLFF.

A few counts support this clonotype. The CDR3 sequence is CAMASGQGAYEQYF. CDR3 coding DNA: TGTGCCATGGCGTCGGGACAGGGGGCTTACGAGCAGTACTTC. The chain joins TRBV10-3 to TRBJ2-7; TRBD1 matches at 12 bases. This CDR3 has 14 amino acids. The germline V gene has CDR1 ENHRY and CDR2 SYGVKD. The V and J ends lost 9 bases and 4 bases, in that order; junction bases with no gene match: 7.

This CDR3 reads CASSQGILGPSYNEQFF. Written as DNA, the CDR3 is TGCGCCAGCAGCCAGGGGATACTGGGACCCTCCTACAATGAGCAGTTCTTC. This sequence joins TRBV4-1 and TRBJ2-1; D tentatively reads TRBD1 or TRBD2 (5 bases each). V gave up 3 bases and J gave up 0 bases, with 15 bases separating them. Germline-derived CDR1 and CDR2 are MGHRA and YSYEKL. This CDR3 is 17 amino acids long.

This clonotype was seen at least ten times. The chain joins TRBV6-2 or TRBV6-3 to TRBJ2-6; D remains unclear. Germline CDR1 MNHEY, CDR2 SVGEGT. V was shortened by 2 bases and J by 0 bases, with 5 bases between the two germline ends. The CDR3 spans 15 residues. The CDR3 protein is CASSYTASGANVLTF. CDR3 nucleotide sequence: TGTGCCAGCAGTTACACTGCCTCTGGGGCCAACGTCCTGACTTTC.

This clonotype turned up a few times. The chain joins TRBV21-1 to TRBJ1-5. TRBV21-1 is shown as a pseudogene. The CDR3 spans 15 residues. As DNA, the CDR3 is TGTGCCAGCAGCAAACGATGGTGGGGCAATCAGCCCCAGCATTTT. Translating it yields CASSKRWWGNQPQHF.

The chain combines TRBV5-1 with TRBJ2-2, with 8 positions matching TRBD1. CDR1 SGHRS and CDR2 YFSETQ come from the germline V gene. CDR3 length equals 17 residues. The V and J ends lost 4 bases and 3 bases, in that order; junction bases with no gene match: 11. The CDR3 DNA follows: TGCGCCAGCAGCGCTCCACAGGGGGGAAAGGACACCGGGGAGCTGTTTTTT. It is translated as CASSAPQGGKDTGELFF.